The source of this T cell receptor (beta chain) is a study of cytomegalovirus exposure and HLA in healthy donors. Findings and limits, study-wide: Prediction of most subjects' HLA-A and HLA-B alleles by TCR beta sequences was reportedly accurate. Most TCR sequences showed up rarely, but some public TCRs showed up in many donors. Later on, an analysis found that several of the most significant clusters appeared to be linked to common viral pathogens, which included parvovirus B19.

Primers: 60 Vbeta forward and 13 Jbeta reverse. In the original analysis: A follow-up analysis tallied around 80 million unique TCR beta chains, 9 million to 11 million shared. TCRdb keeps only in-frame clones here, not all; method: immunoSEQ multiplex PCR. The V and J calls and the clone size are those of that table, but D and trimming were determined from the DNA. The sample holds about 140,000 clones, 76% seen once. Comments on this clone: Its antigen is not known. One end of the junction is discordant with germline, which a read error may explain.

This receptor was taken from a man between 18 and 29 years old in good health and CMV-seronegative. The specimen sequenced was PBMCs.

This chain's CDR3 is CSSSLAMQETQYF. The CDR3 bases are TGTTCCAGCAGCTTAGCTATGCAAGAGACCCAGTACTTC. The V gene is TRBV7-9, the J gene TRBJ2-5; D is unclear. Germline CDR1 and CDR2: SEHNR and FQNEAQ (reference sequence). The CDR3 consists of 13 residues.